Following are 2 T cell receptor beta chains from one sample sequenced in a study of blood T cell repertoires in COVID-19. Some clones are missing from TCRdb's copy, which holds only in-frame ones; the method was immunoSEQ multiplex PCR. This sample has tens of thousands of clones, with roughly 85% found just once. What was sequenced was peripheral blood. These receptors all stem from a woman older than 75 with acute or convalescent COVID-19.

The rearrangement joins TRBV19 to TRBJ2-1; 8 bases are a match to TRBD1. Germline CDR1 is LNHDA and CDR2 is SQIVND (reference sequence). V was pared by 3 bases and J by 13 bases, with 5 bases of the junction left unmatched. This CDR3 spans 12 amino acids. CDR3 sequence reads: CASSMQGASQFF. Written as DNA, the CDR3 is TGTGCCAGTAGTATGCAGGGGGCATCCCAGTTCTTC.

This chain links TRBV6-5 with TRBJ2-7; the match to TRBD2 covers 7 bases. The CDR3 has 15 residues. Unmatched junction bases numbered 6, after V lost 2 bases and J lost 2 bases. The germline gives CDR1 MNHEY, CDR2 SVGAGI. CDR3 bases: TGTGCCAGCAGTTACGGTAGCGGGCCGACCTACGAGCAGTACTTC. Translating it yields CASSYGSGPTYEQYF.